The rows below give T cell receptor beta chains drawn from one sample of a study of neurological immune-mediated disorders. From the 5' RACE reads, TCRdb called clonotypes with MiXCR, one entry per CDR3 protein. In the table there are more than 45,000 distinct CDR3 sequences, about 4% of which are singletons. The material sequenced was PBMCs. These receptors all stem from a man over 45 with multiple sclerosis. Each CDR3 is given with its conserved first and last residue. Each record gives: V gene, D gene, clone size, J gene, CDR3 DNA, CDR3 protein. D genes are given only for firm matches. Clone size is not always given. Where it is, it says once, few, many or a class for expanded clones.

V gene: TRBV28
D gene: TRBD1
clone size: many
J gene: TRBJ2-7
CDR3 DNA: TGTGCCACCTGGGACAGAGACTACGAGCAGTACTTC
CDR3 protein: CATWDRDYEQYF

V gene: TRBV10-3
D gene: TRBD1
clone size: medium-sized
J gene: TRBJ2-5
CDR3 DNA: TGTGCCATCAGCCTGGACAGGGGAGATGAGACCCAGTACTTC
CDR3 protein: CAISLDRGDETQYF

V gene: TRBV28
D gene: TRBD1
clone size: many
J gene: TRBJ1-1
CDR3 DNA: TGTGCCAGCAGTTTTCTGAGGACAGGGGATGAAGCTTTCTTT
CDR3 protein: CASSFLRTGDEAFF

V gene: TRBV20-1
D gene: .
clone size: .
J gene: TRBJ2-7
CDR3 DNA: TGCAGTGCTAGAGGACAGGCGTACGAGCAGTACTTC
CDR3 protein: CSARGQAYEQYF

V gene: TRBV10-2
D gene: TRBD2
clone size: few
J gene: TRBJ2-2
CDR3 DNA: TGCGCCACAGAAGCGGGAGCGGTCACCGGGGAGCTGTTTTTT
CDR3 protein: CATEAGAVTGELFF

V gene: TRBV5-1
D gene: .
clone size: many
J gene: TRBJ2-5
CDR3 DNA: TGCGCCAGCAGCGCCGGCCGGAGGGGTTACGGAGAGACCCAGTACTTC
CDR3 protein: CASSAGRRGYGETQYF

V gene: TRBV20-1
D gene: .
clone size: many
J gene: TRBJ2-7
CDR3 DNA: TGCAGTGCTAGAGAGAGCTACGAGCAGTACTTC
CDR3 protein: CSARESYEQYF

V gene: TRBV7-2
D gene: .
clone size: many
J gene: TRBJ2-1
CDR3 DNA: TGTGCCAGCAGCTTAGCCGGGCGACGGGATGAGCAGTTCTTC
CDR3 protein: CASSLAGRRDEQFF

V gene: TRBV3-1
D gene: .
clone size: many
J gene: TRBJ2-1
CDR3 DNA: TGTGCCAGCAGCCAAGATCTGAATGAGCAGTTCTTC
CDR3 protein: CASSQDLNEQFF

V gene: TRBV20-1
D gene: TRBD1
clone size: many
J gene: TRBJ2-7
CDR3 DNA: TGCAGTACCGAGACCGGGACAGAAACCTACGAGCAGTACTTC
CDR3 protein: CSTETGTETYEQYF

V gene: TRBV4-1
D gene: .
clone size: medium-sized
J gene: TRBJ2-7
CDR3 DNA: TGCGCCAGCAGCCAAGTTTCGTCTGACACCTCTAGCTCCTACGAGCAGTACTTC
CDR3 protein: CASSQVSSDTSSSYEQYF

V gene: TRBV15
D gene: .
clone size: many
J gene: TRBJ2-3
CDR3 DNA: TGTGCCACCAGCAGAGATCAGGGAACTAGCACAGATACGCAGTATTTT
CDR3 protein: CATSRDQGTSTDTQYF

V gene: TRBV3-1
D gene: .
clone size: many
J gene: TRBJ2-3
CDR3 DNA: TGTGCCAGCAGCCAGAGGGAACAGACTCGCTTGGTGGATACGCAGTATTTT
CDR3 protein: CASSQREQTRLVDTQYF

V gene: TRBV6-5
D gene: .
clone size: many
J gene: TRBJ1-4
CDR3 DNA: TGTGCCAGCAGTTACGACAGAACAACTAATGAAAAACTGTTTTTT
CDR3 protein: CASSYDRTTNEKLFF

V gene: TRBV7-2
D gene: .
clone size: many
J gene: TRBJ2-7
CDR3 DNA: TGTGCCAGCAGCTTAGAACATCGTTATTACGAGCAGTACTTC
CDR3 protein: CASSLEHRYYEQYF

V gene: TRBV20-1
D gene: .
clone size: .
J gene: TRBJ2-1
CDR3 DNA: TGCAGTGCTCCCCGAGACAATGAGCAGTTCTTC
CDR3 protein: CSAPRDNEQFF

V gene: TRBV4-1
D gene: .
clone size: many
J gene: TRBJ2-7
CDR3 DNA: TGCGCCAGCAGCCAAGTTTCCGGTCAGTCCTACGAGCAGTACTTC
CDR3 protein: CASSQVSGQSYEQYF